The clone carrying this T cell receptor (beta chain) was observed a few times. Construction of the TCRbeta library involved unique molecular identifiers. TCRdb reprocessed the PCR reads via MiXCR and lists one record per CDR3 protein. In the table there are fewer than 700,000 distinct CDR3 sequences, under 15% of which are singletons. The sample is drawn from a study of T-cell reconstitution after alpha-beta-depleted transplantation in children. This CDR3 spans 14 amino acids. The TCR sequence derives from a male patient aged 10-17 years who had a stem cell transplant for acute myeloid leukemia, so the T cells may come from the graft donor. The material was PBMCs, mostly from graft donor cells, obtained 360 days after TCRalphabeta/CD19-depleted stem cell transplant. The rearrangement links TRBV1 to TRBJ2-7; the table gives TRBD1 as D, unverified against the DNA. TRBV1 is an annotated pseudogene. CDR3 DNA: TGCACCAGCAGCCAAGGAGGGGGGCCCTACGAGCAGTACTTC. It yields the protein CTSSQGGGPYEQYF.